This T cell receptor (beta chain) comes out of a study of control samples from healthy donors and cancer patients (dated by TCRdb to the early 2020s). Based on the germline V gene (reference sequence), the CDR1 and CDR2 sequences are LNHDA and SQIVND. The junction shows trimming of 3 bases on V and 7 bases on J, plus 12 bases between the germline ends. Counted from cysteine to phenylalanine, this CDR3 has 13 amino acids. Just CDR3 DNA is preserved here, 39 bases in frame from base 1. Comment on this clone: The specificity of this receptor is unknown. No clone much larger than this one lies a single base away; base qualities are absent.

The library was prepared using the immunoSEQ multiplex PCR assay. TCRdb stores this immuneACCESS table with in-frame sequences only. Part of the clones is absent; in the studies checked, under half of the shortfall reflects unresolved V genes, and no reason is known for the rest. In all, the sample holds about 140,000 clones, and 88% of those were seen once. The leading ten clones occupy approximately 1.6% of the sample. The receptor comes from a man between 18 and 29 years old in good health. The chain is encoded by TRBV19 joined to TRBJ2-5; a tentative D call is TRBD1 (6 bases match). The sequenced sample was blood. CDR3 reads: CASSMAGAGTQYF. The DNA reads as follows: TGTGCCAGTAGTATGGCAGGGGCTGGGACCCAGTACTTC.